These 26 T cell receptor beta chains share one sample of origin, sequenced in a study of TIL therapy for anti-PD-1-resistant metastatic lung cancer. The libraries were made with immunoSEQ v3. Assay used: immunoSEQ multiplex PCR; TCRdb lists only in-frame clones, some missing. In the table there are 10,000 to 15,000 clones, roughly 80% of which are singletons. Indicated time point: pre-treatment sample, taken before nivolumab and TIL therapy. The sample here was blood, taken at baseline. All receptors come from a person aged 25 to 79 with non-small cell lung cancer.

This chain joins TRBV19 and TRBJ2-7; unclear D gene. Germline CDR1 LNHDA, CDR2 SQIVND (reference sequence). The CDR3 loop spans 11 amino acids. The V gene lost 4 bases and the J gene lost 0 bases, with 1 base spanning the gap. As DNA, the CDR3 is TGTGCCAGTAGTAACTCCTACGAGCAGTACTTC. Protein sequence: CASSNSYEQYF.

This clone has just one count. The genes are TRBV7-9 and TRBJ1-2, with 10 bases lining up with TRBD1. The germline V gene encodes CDR1 SEHNR and CDR2 FQNEAQ (reference sequence). J was trimmed by 4 bases and V by 5 bases; bases with no gene match: 7. The CDR3 loop spans 15 amino acids. The DNA of the CDR3 is TGTGCCAGCAGCCAGGGGACAGGGGAAGGCTATGGCTACACCTTC. Its protein product is CASSQGTGEGYGYTF.

The chain carries TRBV5-1 and TRBJ1-2, with D hard to call. The CDR3 extends over 12 amino acids. Looked up from germline, CDR1 is SGHRS and CDR2 is YFSETQ. V was clipped by 2 bases and J by 8 bases, with 10 bases between them. The CDR3: CASSFGRGGYTF. The CDR3 DNA reads as TGCGCCAGCAGCTTTGGACGGGGAGGCTACACCTTC.

The chain joins TRBV2 to TRBJ2-7, with D perhaps being TRBD1 or TRBD2 (6 bases each). The V end lost 1 base, the J end lost 7 bases, and 17 bases lay between the germline ends. The germline CDR1 and CDR2 sequences are SNHLY and FYNNEI. The CDR3 loop spans 15 amino acids. CDR3 coding DNA: TGTGCCAGCAGTGAAGGTCGTGGGGGGCTGTGGGAGCAGTACTTC. As protein: CASSEGRGGLWEQYF.

This rearrangement joins TRBV29-1 to TRBJ2-7; maybe TRBD1 (5 bases). Germline CDR1 and CDR2: SQVTM and ANQGSEA. The CDR3 consists of 13 residues. V lost 4 bases to trimming and J lost 2 bases, with 12 bases between them. CDR3 sequence reads: CSVAQARAYEQYF. CDR3 bases: TGCAGCGTTGCACAGGCCCGGGCCTACGAGCAGTACTTC.

This clone appeared once. The chain combines TRBV30 with TRBJ1-3; D is possibly TRBD1 (6 bases). Trimming stripped 1 base from V and 0 bases from J, with 19 bases between. The CDR3 sequence is 18 residues long. The germline V gene has CDR1 GTSNPN and CDR2 SVGIG (reference sequence). The CDR3 bases are TGTGCCTGGAGTGACCCCCCCGGGTTCAGGGGCTCTGGAAACACCATATATTTT. Protein: CAWSDPPGFRGSGNTIYF.

The chain joins TRBV10-2 to TRBJ2-7, with 10 positions matching TRBD2. CDR3 length: 13 residues. Germline V gene sequence: CDR1 WSHSY, CDR2 SAAADI. Trimming took 8 bases from V and 4 from J; bases not matched to a gene: 5. The DNA for the CDR3 is TGCGCCAGCGGGAAGCGGGAGGGATACGAGCAGTACTTC. Its protein is CASGKREGYEQYF.

The chain joins TRBV7-3 to TRBJ2-3; 7 bases agree with TRBD2. Germline CDR1 and CDR2: SGHTA and FQGTGA. The ends lost 5 bases at V and 5 bases at J; junction bases unmatched: 7. The CDR3 spans 14 residues. Written as DNA, the CDR3 is TGTGCCAGCAGCACGAGCGGGACGGGAGATACGCAGTATTTT. As protein: CASSTSGTGDTQYF.

This chain joins TRBV4-1 and TRBJ1-1; weak D call: TRBD1 (6 bases). The ends were cut back, 0 bases at V and 5 bases at J, with 7 bases in the middle. Germline V gene sequence: CDR1 MGHRA, CDR2 YSYEKL. This CDR3 comprises 13 residues. The CDR3 region is CASSQEQGTEAFF. The CDR3, as DNA: TGCGCCAGCAGCCAAGAACAGGGAACTGAAGCTTTCTTT.

This chain's CDR3 is CASSRTSGPVTDTQYF. CDR3 nucleotides: TGCGCCAGCAGTCGGACTAGCGGGCCCGTCACAGATACGCAGTATTTT. This rearrangement joins TRBV10-2 to TRBJ2-3; 11 bases line up with TRBD2. J was trimmed by 2 bases and V by 5 bases; bases with no gene match: 6. This CDR3 comprises 16 residues. The germline V gene encodes CDR1 WSHSY and CDR2 SAAADI.

As to this clone: Other nucleotide sequences in the sample specify the same CDR3. The chain combines TRBV18 with TRBJ2-3; TRBD1 might be the D (5 bases). There are 15 residues in the CDR3. V lost 5 bases, J lost 4 bases, and 16 bases lay in between. Germline V CDR1 and CDR2: KGHSH, LQKENI. CDR3 sequence reads: CASSYSGRAADTQYF. CDR3 nucleotide sequence: TGTGCCAGCTCATACAGTGGCAGGGCGGCAGATACGCAGTATTTT.

The chain links TRBV7-2 to TRBJ2-3; D uncertain. Per germline, CDR1 SGHTA and CDR2 FQGNSA. V was clipped by 5 bases and J by 5 bases, with 14 bases between them. The CDR3 is 14 amino acids. CDR3: CASSPSYRRDTQYF. The DNA for the CDR3 is TGTGCCAGCAGCCCCTCTTACCGGCGAGATACGCAGTATTTT.

The V gene is TRBV7-8, the J gene TRBJ2-2; no clear D gene. The V gene lost 5 bases and the J gene lost 6 bases, with 13 bases spanning the gap. The CDR3 contains 14 residues. Germline loops: CDR1 SGHVS, CDR2 FQNEAQ. The CDR3 is CASSSRFGPGELFF. The CDR3 bases are TGTGCCAGCAGCAGCAGATTCGGACCCGGGGAGCTGTTTTTT.

This rearrangement joins TRBV18 to TRBJ2-1, with TRBD1 matching over 8 bases. The V and J ends lost 5 bases and 8 bases, in that order; junction bases with no gene match: 2. Germline assignment: CDR1 KGHSH and CDR2 LQKENI. The CDR3 is 12 residues long. In DNA form, the CDR3 reads TGTGCCAGCTCATCGACAGGGGATGAGCAGTTCTTC. This codes for CASSSTGDEQFF.

The J gene is TRBJ2-1, the V gene TRBV29-1; 11 nucleotides agree with TRBD2. The CDR3 sequence is 13 residues long. Germline CDR1 is SQVTM and CDR2 is ANQGSEA. With 7 bases clipped from V and 4 bases from J, the junction kept 3 bases outside the gene matches. CDR3 coding DNA: TGCAGCGCCGTAGCGGGAGGGTACAATGAGCAGTTCTTC. Protein: CSAVAGGYNEQFF.

CDR3 amino acids: CASSQGMMGDTQYF. CDR3 nucleotide sequence: TGCGCCAGCAGCCAGGGGATGATGGGCGATACGCAGTATTTT. The gene calls are TRBV4-1 and TRBJ2-3; the D is unclear. Trimming shortened V by 3 bases and J by 6 bases, and 13 bases separated the two germline ends. Germline-derived CDR1 and CDR2 are MGHRA and YSYEKL. The CDR3 runs to 14 residues.

V is TRBV11-2 and J is TRBJ1-2; D is uncertain. The CDR3 is 13 amino acids. Germline V gives CDR1 SGHAT, CDR2 FQNNGV. V lost 1 base and J lost 0, with 3 bases in between. CDR3 region: CASSLGTNYGYTF. Written as DNA, the CDR3 is TGTGCCAGCAGCTTAGGGACTAACTATGGCTACACCTTC.

As regards this clone: One end of the junction fails to match germline, which may point to a read error. The gene calls are TRBV11-2 and TRBJ2-7; D ambiguous. CDR1 is SGHAT and CDR2 is FQNNGV in the germline V gene. The CDR3 length is 12 residues. The CDR3 DNA reads as TGTGCCAGCAGCTTAGGGTCTAACCGTCCCGGGTTC. It specifies CASSLGSNRPGF.

This chain uses TRBV29-1 with TRBJ1-1; D remains ambiguous. This CDR3 spans 14 amino acids. CDR1 is SQVTM and CDR2 is ANQGSEA in the germline V gene. Trimming shortened V by 5 bases and J by 1 base, and 14 bases separated the two germline ends. CDR3 sequence: CSVLSWGGNTEAFF. CDR3 DNA: TGCAGCGTTTTGAGTTGGGGTGGGAACACTGAAGCTTTCTTT.

The chain links TRBV11-2 to TRBJ1-3; D unresolved. Trimming took off 5 bases at V and 1 base at J, with 15 bases between the two ends. Germline V gene sequence: CDR1 SGHAT, CDR2 FQNNGV. The CDR3 contains 16 residues. The CDR3 protein is CASSRGRGGSGNTIYF. CDR3 nucleotides: TGTGCCAGCAGCCGAGGGCGAGGAGGTTCTGGAAACACCATATATTTT.

The gene calls are TRBV19 and TRBJ2-7; D may match TRBD1 or TRBD2 (5 bases each). The CDR3 runs 14 residues. V was cut by 6 bases and J by 2 bases, with 14 bases left in between. Looked up from germline, CDR1 is LNHDA and CDR2 is SQIVND (reference sequence). DNA of the CDR3: TGTGCCAGTAGATCCCGGGGCTACACCTACGAGCAGTACTTC. It specifies CASRSRGYTYEQYF. The full variable domain, rest sourced from reference TRBV19 and TRBJ2-7, is DGGITQSPKYLFRKEGQNVTLSCEQNLNHDAMYWYRQDPGQGLRLIYYSQIVNDFQKGDIAEGYSVSREKKESFPLTVTSAQKNPTAFYLCASRSRGYTYEQYFGPGTRLTVT.

The V and J genes are TRBV5-6 and TRBJ2-2, with 7 bases lining up with TRBD2. Germline-derived CDR1 and CDR2 are SGHDT and YYEEEE. The V and J ends lost 0 bases and 2 bases, in that order; junction bases with no gene match: 4. The CDR3 loop spans 16 amino acids. The CDR3 bases are TGTGCCAGCAGCTTGGTTACGGGGGGTAACACCGGGGAGCTGTTTTTT. It yields the protein CASSLVTGGNTGELFF.

J is TRBJ1-5 and V is TRBV19; TRBD1 aligns across 11 bases. Germline CDR1 LNHDA, CDR2 SQIVND (reference sequence). There are 15 residues in the CDR3. The ends lost 5 bases at V and 7 bases at J; junction bases unmatched: 7. CDR3 residues: CASSSGTGGWQPQHF. The DNA of the CDR3 is TGTGCCAGTAGTTCCGGGACAGGGGGTTGGCAGCCCCAGCATTTT.

The chain combines TRBV9 with TRBJ2-3; D uncertain. This CDR3 is 14 amino acids long. The V and J ends lost 0 bases and 3 bases respectively, with 8 bases between them. Germline V gene data show CDR1 as SGDLS and CDR2 as YYNGEE. The CDR3 sequence: CASSVGGWTDTQYF. The DNA of the CDR3 is TGTGCCAGCAGCGTAGGGGGTTGGACAGATACGCAGTATTTT.

This clone was recorded only once. The gene calls are TRBV5-1 and TRBJ2-2; 8 bases are shared with TRBD1. Per germline, CDR1 SGHRS and CDR2 YFSETQ. With V trimmed by 1 base and J by 5 bases, 7 bases remained unmatched. The CDR3 runs to 16 residues. The CDR3 sequence: CASSLYGTGRTGELFF. The DNA for the CDR3 is TGCGCCAGCAGCTTGTACGGGACAGGACGGACCGGGGAGCTGTTTTTT.

The V call is TRBV5-5, the J call TRBJ2-6; D gene unclear. The V end was cut by 0 bases, the J end by 0 bases, with 13 bases between. CDR3 length equals 18 residues. Germline V gives CDR1 SGHKS, CDR2 YYEKEE (reference sequence). The CDR3 DNA is TGTGCCAGCAGCTTGGGTGGAGATCTGTACTCTGGGGCCAACGTCCTGACTTTC. Translated, it gives CASSLGGDLYSGANVLTF.